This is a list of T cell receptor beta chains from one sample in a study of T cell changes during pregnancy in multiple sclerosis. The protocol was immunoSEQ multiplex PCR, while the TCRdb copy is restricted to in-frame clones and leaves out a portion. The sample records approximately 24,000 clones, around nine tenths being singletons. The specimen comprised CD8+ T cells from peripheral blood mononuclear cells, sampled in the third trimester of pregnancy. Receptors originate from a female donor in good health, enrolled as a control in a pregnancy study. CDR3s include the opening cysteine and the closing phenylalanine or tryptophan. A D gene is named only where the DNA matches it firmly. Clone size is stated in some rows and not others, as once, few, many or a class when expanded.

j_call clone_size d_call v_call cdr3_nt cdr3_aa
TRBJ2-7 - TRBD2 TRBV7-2 TGTGCCAGCAGCCCAGGAGGGACTAGCGGGGGGCGAAAATCCTACGAGCAGTACTTC CASSPGGTSGGRKSYEQYF
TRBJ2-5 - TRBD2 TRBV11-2 TGTGCCAGCAGCACGACTAGCGGGAGTGAAGAGACCCAGTACTTC CASSTTSGSEETQYF
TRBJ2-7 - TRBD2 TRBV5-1 TGCGCCAGCTACGCCGGGGGGGATACCTACGAGCAGTACTTC CASYAGGDTYEQYF
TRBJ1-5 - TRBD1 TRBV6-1 TGTGCCAGCAGCGCCTTGACAGGGAGCAATCAGCCCCAGCATTTT CASSALTGSNQPQHF
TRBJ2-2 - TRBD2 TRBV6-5 TGTGCCAGCAGTTTCGGCGGGAGCAGGGACACCGGGGAGCTGTTTTTT CASSFGGSRDTGELFF
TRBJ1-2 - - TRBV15 TGTGCCACCAGCAGAGCGTATATGGGGGAGGAAGGAGGCTACACCTTC CATSRAYMGEEGGYTF
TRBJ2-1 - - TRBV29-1 TGCAGCGTCGTGACTAGAGACAATGAGCAGTTCTTC CSVVTRDNEQFF
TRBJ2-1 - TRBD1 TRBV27 TGTGCCAGCAATACCGGACAGGGTCTCTACAATGAGCAGTTCTTC CASNTGQGLYNEQFF
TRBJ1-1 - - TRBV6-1 TGTGCCAGCAGTGAAGGTGGCGGTCCAGAAGCTTTCTTT CASSEGGGPEAFF
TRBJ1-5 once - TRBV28 TGTGCCAGCAGCCCTACAGGGTATCAGCCCCAGCATTTT CASSPTGYQPQHF
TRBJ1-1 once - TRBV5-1 TGCGCCAGCAGCTGGGAGGTGAACACTGAAGCTTTCTTT CASSWEVNTEAFF
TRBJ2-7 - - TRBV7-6 TGTGCCAGCAGCTCAGGACTAACCTACACCTACGAGCAGTACTTC CASSSGLTYTYEQYF
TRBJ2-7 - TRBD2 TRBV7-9 TGTGCCAGCAGCGTACCGGGACTAGCGAGTGGGGCGCAGTACTTC CASSVPGLASGAQYF
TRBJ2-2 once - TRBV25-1 TGTGCCAGCAGTGAGGCGGTCGACACCGGGGAGCTGTTTTTT CASSEAVDTGELFF
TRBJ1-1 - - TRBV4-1 TGCGCCAGCAGTCCCATTCTGGGAGACACTGAAGCTTTCTTT CASSPILGDTEAFF
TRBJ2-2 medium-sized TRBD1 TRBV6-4 TGTGCCAGCAGCTCAGGACAGGGGGACACCGGGGAGCTGTTTTTT CASSSGQGDTGELFF
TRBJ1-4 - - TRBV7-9 TGTGCCAGCAGCGGTCCCCGGGACACTCTTGAAAAACTGTTTTTT CASSGPRDTLEKLFF
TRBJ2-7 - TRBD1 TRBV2 TGTGCCAGCAGTGACAGGGGGAAGGGGGCGAACGAGCAGTACTTC CASSDRGKGANEQYF
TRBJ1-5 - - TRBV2 TGTGCCAGCAGTGATAGTCGGGGTATCGTGGATCAGCCCCAGCATTTT CASSDSRGIVDQPQHF
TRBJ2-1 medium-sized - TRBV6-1 TGTGCCAGCAGTGAATTAACCGGGGATCCCTACAATGAGCAGTTCTTC CASSELTGDPYNEQFF
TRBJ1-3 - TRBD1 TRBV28 TGTGCCAGCAGTTTTAGGACAGGCCCTGGAAACACCATATATTTT CASSFRTGPGNTIYF
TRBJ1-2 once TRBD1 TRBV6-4 TGTGCCAGCAGTGACGGGACTACCGGGACAGGGGGAAGTGGCTACACCTTC CASSDGTTGTGGSGYTF